The entry below gives a single T cell receptor beta chain sequence along with its context. Its antigen remains unknown. The CDR3 covers 14 residues. CDR1 SEHNR and CDR2 FQNEAQ come from the germline V gene (reference sequence). The V gene lost 4 bases and the J gene lost 8 bases, with 15 bases spanning the gap. This specimen comes from a study of CD8 T cells in Susac syndrome. After extraction with the RNeasy kit, roughly 0.5 to 1 ug of the RNA was reverse transcribed using random hexamers. A multiplex approach, immunoSEQ multiplex PCR, amplified TCR beta CDR3 across 54 Vbeta and 13 Jbeta. TCRdb fed the immunoSEQ multiplex PCR reads into MiXCR, producing one record per CDR3 protein. This sample carries approximately 280,000 distinct CDR3 sequences, about 85% of them seen once, and the ten largest clones take 0.11%. Study-wide findings and caveats: The study's TCR sequencing and HLA analysis drew on a certain number of individuals. That number was acknowledged as relatively small.

Each multiple sclerosis control was a treatment-naive patient with relapsing-remitting disease that was either stable or active. Material for sequencing was CD8+ T cells from PBMCs. This receptor was identified in a human donor with multiple sclerosis. The J gene is TRBJ2-1, the V gene TRBV7-9; possibly TRBD1 for D (5 bases). CDR3 sequence reads: CASSSLTQGHEQFF. The CDR3 DNA reads TGTGCCAGCAGCTCCCTAACCCAGGGCCATGAGCAGTTCTTC.